The 26 T cell receptor beta chains below come from one sample, sequenced in a study of blood T cell repertoires in COVID-19. Method: immunoSEQ multiplex PCR; TCRdb's copy keeps in-frame clones and lacks some. The profile shows 330,000 or so clones, 80% to 90% of them singletons. Sequenced material: peripheral blood. The receptors come from a man younger than 40 with COVID-19, enrolled during active disease.

The chain employs TRBV5-5 and TRBJ2-5; TRBD1 is a possible D gene (6 bases). This CDR3 spans 16 amino acids. Germline-derived CDR1 and CDR2 are SGHKS and YYEKEE (reference sequence). Deletions cut 0 bases from V and 0 bases from J, with 12 bases between. This CDR3 reads CASSLDRDWYQETQYF. The CDR3 nucleotides read TGTGCCAGCAGCTTGGACAGGGATTGGTACCAAGAGACCCAGTACTTC.

The gene calls are TRBV4-2 and TRBJ2-3; 10 bases match TRBD2. The trim removed 0 bases at V and 6 bases at J, leaving 6 bases unmatched. CDR3 length: 16 residues. Looked up from germline, CDR1 is LGHNA and CDR2 is YNFKEQ. Here the CDR3 DNA reads TGTGCCAGCAGCCAAGAGTTACTAGCGGGAATTGATACGCAGTATTTT. This codes for CASSQELLAGIDTQYF.

V and J are TRBV18 and TRBJ1-5; D gene unclear. Per the germline V gene, CDR1 is KGHSH and CDR2 is LQKENI. With 3 bases removed from V and 3 bases from J, the gap between germline ends came to 15 bases. The CDR3 loop spans 16 amino acids. The CDR3 bases are TGTGCCAGCTCACCTGGTCAGGCCCAAATCAATCAGCCCCAGCATTTT. Encoded protein: CASSPGQAQINQPQHF.

The chain has TRBV9 and TRBJ2-2; D possibly corresponds to TRBD2 (6 bases). Trimming took 4 bases from V and 5 from J, leaving 12 bases between them. Germline values: CDR1 SGDLS, CDR2 YYNGEE. CDR3 length equals 14 residues. CDR3 in amino acids: CASSSSVGTGELFF. The CDR3 DNA reads TGTGCCAGCAGCTCTAGCGTCGGGACCGGGGAGCTGTTTTTT.

J is TRBJ2-7 and V is TRBV24-1, with 8 bases lining up with TRBD1. V was clipped by 4 bases and J by 5 bases; unmatched bases: 9. The CDR3 runs 15 residues. The germline V gene encodes CDR1 KGHDR and CDR2 SFDVKD. The CDR3 loop is CATSDPRAGGNEQYF. CDR3 DNA sequence: TGTGCCACCAGTGACCCCCGGGCAGGGGGCAACGAGCAGTACTTC.

The chain carries TRBV5-4 and TRBJ2-6; D is undetermined. Per germline, CDR1 SGHNT and CDR2 YYREEE (reference sequence). The CDR3 spans 15 residues. Trimming stripped 2 bases from V and 0 bases from J, with 6 bases between. The CDR3 here is CASSFTASGANVLTF. CDR3 DNA sequence: TGTGCCAGCAGCTTTACAGCCTCTGGGGCCAACGTCCTGACTTTC.

The gene calls are TRBV6-6 and TRBJ2-5; 7 bases align to TRBD1. The CDR3 is 13 amino acids. Germline CDR1 and CDR2: MNHNY and SVGAGI (reference sequence). The V segment lost 6 bases and the J segment 5 bases; nucleotides outside the gene matches: 6. The CDR3 nucleotides are TGTGCCAGCAGGAAGGGGGCGGACGAGACCCAGTACTTC. Its protein product is CASRKGADETQYF.

This rearrangement joins TRBV7-3 to TRBJ2-1; 8 nucleotides line up with TRBD1. This CDR3 region has 12 residues. The V gene's germline CDR1 is SGHTA and CDR2 FQGTGA. Trimming took 4 bases from V and 12 from J; bases not matched to a gene: 5. CDR3 DNA: TGTGCCAGCAGCTCAGGACAGGGCAGGCAGTTCTTC. This translates into CASSSGQGRQFF.

This rearrangement joins TRBV14 to TRBJ2-7, with a weak D call TRBD2 (5 bases). The V gene's germline CDR1 is SGHDN and CDR2 FVKESK. The CDR3 is 14 amino acids. The V and J ends lost 0 bases and 4 bases respectively, with 10 bases between them. Here the CDR3 DNA reads TGTGCCAGCAGCCAAGAAGGGCTAGCTTACGAGCAGTACTTC. This encodes CASSQEGLAYEQYF.

The genes are TRBV5-1 and TRBJ1-1; D may be TRBD1 (6 bases). Germline V gene data show CDR1 as SGHRS and CDR2 as YFSETQ. Trimming cost V 0 bases and J 1 base, with 19 bases left between them. The length of the CDR3 is 18 residues. The CDR3 spells CASSLEAGGTFKNTEAFF. For the CDR3, the DNA is TGCGCCAGCAGCTTGGAGGCGGGGGGCACCTTCAAGAACACTGAAGCTTTCTTT.

In its sample, this clone was seen once. The chain couples TRBV4-2 to TRBJ2-1; the match to TRBD2 covers 11 bases. The J segment lost 6 bases and the V segment lost 0 bases, leaving 22 bases of the junction unmatched. The CDR3 extends over 22 amino acids. Germline V gives CDR1 LGHNA, CDR2 YNFKEQ. Here the CDR3 reads CASSQDNPLMGLADERGNEQFF. The CDR3 DNA reads TGTGCCAGCAGCCAAGATAACCCTTTGATGGGACTAGCGGACGAAAGAGGCAATGAGCAGTTCTTC.

The chain couples TRBV3-1 (or the pseudogene TRBV3-2) to TRBJ1-5, with TRBD1 matching 10 bases. Trimming removed 0 bases from V and 0 bases from J; junction bases left unmatched: 14. Per germline, CDR1 LGHDT and CDR2 YNNKEL (reference sequence). The CDR3 contains 21 residues. CDR3 sequence (DNA): TGTGCCAGCAGCCAAGATAGGTTCGGGACAGGGGTAGGGGATAGCAATCAGCCCCAGCATTTT. As protein: CASSQDRFGTGVGDSNQPQHF.

The V call is TRBV11-2, the J call TRBJ2-7; 11 bases fit TRBD2. CDR3 length: 14 amino acids. V lost 2 bases to trimming and J lost 6 bases; unmatched junction nucleotides: 3. CDR1 is SGHAT, CDR2 FQNNGV, per germline. The CDR3 DNA follows: TGTGCCAGCAGCTTAAGGCTAGCGGGAGGCGAGCAGTACTTC. Protein product: CASSLRLAGGEQYF.

This clone was recorded only once. The chain joins TRBV11-2 to TRBJ2-7; TRBD1 is a possible D gene (5 bases). This CDR3 spans 14 amino acids. V lost 5 bases and J 5 bases, leaving 16 bases between the germline ends. The germline gives CDR1 SGHAT, CDR2 FQNNGV. The CDR3 sequence is CASSPPTWGHEQYF. In DNA, the CDR3 is TGTGCCAGCAGCCCACCGACATGGGGCCACGAGCAGTACTTC.

V is TRBV6-5 and J is TRBJ2-1; tentatively, D is TRBD1 (7 bases). The germline V gene has CDR1 MNHEY and CDR2 SVGAGI. The CDR3 length is 14 residues. V was pared by 6 bases and J by 1 base, with 10 bases between. This CDR3 is CASSPGGSYNEQFF. CDR3 in DNA: TGTGCCAGCAGCCCAGGGGGGTCCTACAATGAGCAGTTCTTC.

This clone has just one count. V usage is TRBV5-6 and J usage is TRBJ2-5; a possible D gene is TRBD1 (6 bases). The V gene lost 4 bases and the J gene lost 5 bases, with 12 bases spanning the gap. This CDR3 region has 13 residues. Germline CDR1 is SGHDT and CDR2 is YYEEEE. CDR3 sequence reads: CASSPTGWETQYF. The CDR3 DNA is TGTGCCAGCAGCCCGACAGGATGGGAGACCCAGTACTTC.

Here the CDR3 reads CASTDRGRNQPQHF. In DNA, the CDR3 is TGTGCCAGTACGGACAGGGGTAGAAATCAGCCCCAGCATTTT. The rearrangement links TRBV19 to TRBJ1-5, with 9 bases that match TRBD1. Germline V CDR1 and CDR2: LNHDA, SQIVND (reference sequence). The CDR3 consists of 14 residues. The trim removed 7 bases at V and 4 bases at J, leaving 5 bases unmatched.

The V and J genes are TRBV19 and TRBJ2-2; possible D gene TRBD1, 5 bases. CDR1 is LNHDA, CDR2 SQIVND, per germline (reference sequence). Trimming cost V 5 bases and J 6 bases, with 13 bases left between them. There are 14 residues in the CDR3. Here the CDR3 reads CASSQGPNSGELFF. In DNA, the CDR3 is TGTGCCAGTAGTCAGGGTCCCAATTCCGGGGAGCTGTTTTTT.

J is TRBJ1-2 and V is TRBV19, with TRBD1 matching over 8 bases. CDR1 is LNHDA and CDR2 is SQIVND in the germline V gene (reference sequence). Trimming removed 5 bases from V and 4 bases from J; junction bases left unmatched: 12. The CDR3 has 16 residues. The CDR3 sequence: CASSDRGRTLSYGYTF. CDR3 bases: TGTGCCAGTAGTGACAGGGGAAGGACCTTAAGCTATGGCTACACCTTC.

This clone has only a few counts. V is TRBV4-1 and J is TRBJ1-2; D possibly corresponds to TRBD1 (5 bases). Germline V gene data show CDR1 as MGHRA and CDR2 as YSYEKL. V was trimmed by 4 bases and J by 8 bases, leaving 20 bases between them. The CDR3 runs to 15 residues. The CDR3 loop reads CASSLRIEGLFGYTF. The CDR3 DNA reads TGCGCCAGCAGCCTTCGAATAGAGGGACTGTTCGGCTACACCTTC.

The V and J genes are TRBV28 and TRBJ2-1, with 7 nucleotides matching TRBD2. Per the germline V gene, CDR1 is MDHEN and CDR2 is SYDVKM. V shed 5 bases, J shed 1 base, and the junction held 8 bases outside the gene matches. The CDR3 has 16 amino acids. CDR3 loop: CASSKGSSGSYNEQFF. CDR3 DNA: TGTGCCAGCAGTAAAGGTTCTAGCGGATCCTACAATGAGCAGTTCTTC.

This clone was seen a few times. This chain uses TRBV5-1 with TRBJ2-1, with D possibly matching TRBD2 (6 bases). The CDR3 runs 15 residues. CDR1 and CDR2 from the germline V gene are SGHRS and YFSETQ. V lost 6 bases and J lost 5, with 18 bases in between. CDR3: CASTDFLALNNEQFF. The CDR3 nucleotides read TGCGCCAGCACCGACTTTCTAGCGTTAAACAATGAGCAGTTCTTC.

CDR3 in DNA: TGTGCCAGCAGCCAAGACCTTAGCATACTAACCGGAGATACGCAGTATTTT. The encoded protein is CASSQDLSILTGDTQYF. The V and J genes are TRBV4-2 and TRBJ2-3; D gene ambiguous. The V gene's germline CDR1 is LGHNA and CDR2 YNFKEQ. V shed 0 bases and J shed 5 bases, with 18 bases lying between them. The CDR3 sequence is 17 residues long.

The genes are TRBV7-9 and TRBJ2-5; TRBD2 matches at 16 bases. The CDR3 is made up of 19 amino acids. From germline, CDR1 is SEHNR and CDR2 FQNEAQ (reference sequence). Trimming at V came to 0 bases and at J to 5 bases, leaving 9 bases not matched to a gene. CDR3 nucleotides: TGTGCCAGCAGCTTAGCCGGGACTAGCGGGGGGGCCGATTGGGAGACCCAGTACTTC. Residues: CASSLAGTSGGADWETQYF.

V usage is TRBV7-9 and J usage is TRBJ2-7, with D tentatively TRBD2 (6 bases). This CDR3 contains 14 residues. Trimming left V 6 bases short and J 3 bases short, with 15 bases between. Germline values: CDR1 SEHNR, CDR2 FQNEAQ (reference sequence). In DNA form, the CDR3 reads TGTGCCAGCAGTCTTCTCGGGGAGGTCTACGAGCAGTACTTC. As protein: CASSLLGEVYEQYF. Variable domain in full (rest from reference TRBV7-9 and TRBJ2-7): DTGVSQNPRHKITKRGQNVTFRCDPISEHNRLYWYRQTLGQGPEFLTYFQNEAQLEKSRLLSDRFSAERPKGSFSTLEIQRTEQGDSAMYLCASSLLGEVYEQYFGPGTRLTVT.

The rearrangement joins TRBV27 to TRBJ2-1; 13 nucleotides line up with TRBD2. Germline CDR1 reads MNHEY; CDR2 reads SMNVEV (reference sequence). This CDR3 spans 19 amino acids. V dropped 0 bases and J dropped 6; count of bases not matched to a gene: 11. The CDR3 is CASSLSWTSGRVVSNEQFF. CDR3 nucleotide sequence: TGTGCCAGCAGTTTATCCTGGACTAGCGGGAGAGTCGTTAGCAATGAGCAGTTCTTC.